This TCR beta chain is from a study of OX40 agonist ivuxolimab in advanced cancers. Study as a whole: Earlier anti-PD-1, anti-PD-L1 or anti-CTLA-4 therapy was permitted; about 38% had received some.

Autoimmune disease history or systemic immunosuppression excluded patients. TCRdb's table, derived via immunoSEQ multiplex PCR, lists solely in-frame clones and lacks some. The table includes 65,000 to 80,000 clones, approximately 80% detected once. CDR3 length equals 13 residues. Germline values: CDR1 SGHDT, CDR2 YYEEEE. V lost 4 bases and J lost 4; bases outside the gene matches: 3. The sequence derives from an adult with an advanced solid tumor such as melanoma, head and neck, liver or kidney cancer. This material consisted of CD4+ or CD8+ T cells sorted from blood, taken in a trial of the OX40 agonist ivuxolimab. The chain combines TRBV5-6 with TRBJ2-7; 9 bases fit TRBD1. CDR3 sequence: CASSRGQGYEQYV. In nucleotides, the CDR3 is TGTGCCAGCAGCCGGGGACAGGGTTACGAGCAGTACGTC.